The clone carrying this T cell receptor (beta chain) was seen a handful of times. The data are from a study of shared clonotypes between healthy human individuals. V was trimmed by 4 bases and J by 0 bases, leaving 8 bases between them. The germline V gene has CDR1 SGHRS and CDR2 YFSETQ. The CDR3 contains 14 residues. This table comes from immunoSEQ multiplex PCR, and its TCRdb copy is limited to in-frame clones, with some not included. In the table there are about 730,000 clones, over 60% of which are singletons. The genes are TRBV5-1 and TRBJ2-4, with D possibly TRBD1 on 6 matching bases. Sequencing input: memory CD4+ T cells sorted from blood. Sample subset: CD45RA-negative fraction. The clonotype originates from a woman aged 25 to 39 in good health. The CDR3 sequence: CASSQGTAKNIQYF. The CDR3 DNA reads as TGCGCCAGCAGCCAGGGGACAGCCAAAAACATTCAGTACTTC.